This TCR beta chain derives from a study of CD8 T cells in Susac syndrome. The CDR3 is 15 amino acids. Losses at the gene ends were 1 base for V and 13 bases for J; bases not matched to a gene: 10. Germline-derived CDR1 and CDR2 are SGHTA and FQGNSA. The authors carried out high-throughput sequencing of TCR beta. They applied it to CD8+ and CD4+ T cells obtained from blood. When the RNA was reverse transcribed, random hexamers were used with an input of roughly 0.5 to 1 ug. Multiplex immunoSEQ PCR targeted 54 Vbeta and 13 Jbeta TCR beta segments. TCRdb fed the immunoSEQ multiplex PCR reads into MiXCR, producing one record per CDR3 protein. The sample includes 150,000 to 200,000 distinct CDR3 sequences, about 93% of them seen just once.

Material: CD4+ T cells from PBMCs. The receptor comes from a human donor in good health. The rearrangement uses TRBV7-2 and TRBJ1-6; TRBD1 agrees at 7 bases. CDR3 residues: CASSLGSGQADPLHF. The CDR3 DNA follows: TGTGCCAGCAGCTTAGGATCCGGACAGGCCGATCCCCTCCACTTT.